This T cell receptor beta chain came from a study of regulatory T cells in long-lasting Graves disease. Across the study: Under 3 months of antithyroid drugs had been taken by newly diagnosed Graves' patients.

Overall study results and limits: Patients with persistent disease showed a bias toward TRBV28, TRBJ1-2 and TRBJ2-5. Having few samples may have compromised the accuracy.

CDR3-region Arm-PCR and iRepertoire HTBI primers produced the TCR beta libraries. MiXCR, run by TCRdb on the multiplex PCR reads, gives a single entry per CDR3 protein. Of 450,000 to 700,000 distinct CDR3 sequences listed, 13% are singletons. With regard to this clonotype: The antigen remains undetermined. At one end, the junction sequence differs from germline, possibly due to a read error.

Documented time point: newly diagnosed GD, antithyroid drugs for less than 3 months. Isolated PBMC RNA provided the starting material for the TCR library. The peripheral blood volume drawn was approximately 9 milliliters, and it was collected into EDTA tubes. This CDR3 is built from 13 residues. The germline CDR1 and CDR2 sequences are SGHDN and FVKESK. The same specimen was also included in a second study, on T cells in Graves' hyperthyroidism and ophthalmopathy.

This chain uses TRBV14 with TRBJ2-5; TRBD1 is a possible D gene (5 bases). The origin of this receptor is a man under 40 with Graves disease. Sequencing was performed on peripheral blood mononuclear cells (PBMCs), taken at new diagnosis, from a patient treated with antithyroid drugs. The CDR3 spells CASSLIRVNEQLF. DNA for the CDR3: TGTGCCAGCAGCCTGATCAGGGTCAATGAGCAGTTATTC. Full variable domain (missing parts from reference TRBV14 and TRBJ2-5): EAGVTQFPSHSVIEKGQTVTLRCDPISGHDNLYWYRRVMGKEIKFLLHFVKESKQDESGMPNNRFLAERTGGTYSTLKVQPAELEDSGVYFCASSLIRVNEQLFGPGTRLLVL.